The 2 T cell receptor beta chains reported below all come from one sample, sequenced in a study of cytomegalovirus exposure and HLA in healthy donors. The PCR was carried out with 60 Vbeta primers and 13 Jbeta primers. TCRdb's table, derived via immunoSEQ multiplex PCR, lists solely in-frame clones and lacks some. This sample has some 50,000 clones; 55% to 80% occur once, and the top ten carry around 22%. Sequenced input: PBMCs. All receptors come from a woman between 45 and 60 years old in good health and CMV-seropositive.

This clone was seen a handful of times. The chain employs TRBV7-6 and TRBJ2-1, with TRBD2 matching over 8 bases. Per the germline V gene, CDR1 is SGHVS and CDR2 is FNYEAQ. CDR3 length: 14 amino acids. The J segment lost 7 bases and the V segment lost 6 bases, leaving 8 bases of the junction unmatched. CDR3 DNA: TGTGCCAGCAGAGGCTCGCGGGGGGCTAATGAGCAGTTCTTC. Protein: CASRGSRGANEQFF.

The chain combines TRBV6-5 with TRBJ2-2, with D perhaps matching TRBD2 (6 bases). The CDR3 has 15 amino acids. Germline V CDR1 and CDR2: MNHEY, SVGAGI. V shed 5 bases and J shed 4 bases, with 14 bases lying between them. This CDR3 is CASSLDYSGTGELFF. As DNA, the CDR3 is TGTGCCAGCAGTCTGGACTATTCGGGCACCGGGGAGCTGTTTTTT.